Below, one T cell receptor (beta chain) is given with its context. Its specificity is not known. This sample was included in a study of T cell repertoires in cytomegalovirus infection. Study details: Alongside well-studied HLA-B-restricted CMV epitopes, recently identified HLA-C-restricted CMV epitopes were also used. Carrying CMV and the relevant HLA type showed in public TCR beta signatures.

TCRdb analysed the reads with MiXCR anew, one entry per CDR3 protein. The sample holds around 900,000 distinct CDR3 sequences, around 30% seen once. Germline CDR1 is SGHVS and CDR2 is FNYEAQ. This CDR3 region has 20 residues. V was shortened by 6 bases and J by 0 bases, with 30 bases between the two germline ends. This sequence originates from a human donor in good health (CMV status not recorded). Some clones in this sample may be carry-over from other donors' samples. The sequencing used cultured CD8+ T cells from PBMCs, collected from culture after CMV antigen stimulation. The chain recombines TRBV7-6 with TRBJ2-7, with D maybe TRBD2 (7 bases). CDR3 DNA sequence: TGTGCCAGCAGGGGGGGGGGGCGCAGGGGAACTCTTCCTGACTCCTACGAGCAGTACTTC. Translating gives CASRGGGRRGTLPDSYEQYF.